This TCR beta chain appears in the sequencing data of a study of cytomegalovirus exposure and HLA in healthy donors. The study's findings and limits: For TCR beta chains, V- and J-gene trimming was later linked to a missense DCLRE1C variant.

The study ran its PCR with 60 Vbeta and 13 Jbeta primers. The method was immunoSEQ multiplex PCR; TCRdb's version includes in-frame clones alone and lacks a portion of them. The data contain about 37,000 clones, roughly 74% of them singletons. The donors comprised healthy bone marrow donors. In regard to this clone: As yet, its antigen is unknown.

Germline loops: CDR1 SGHAT, CDR2 FQDESV (reference sequence). The CDR3 loop spans 14 amino acids. Trimming removed 5 bases from V and 6 bases from J; junction bases left unmatched: 4. The receptor was derived from a man aged 30 to 39 in good health and CMV-seronegative. What was sequenced was PBMCs. V is TRBV11-1 and J is TRBJ2-1; 10 bases match TRBD2. In DNA, the CDR3 is TGTGCCAGCAGCGACCGGACTAGCGGCAATGAGCAGTTCTTC. Protein: CASSDRTSGNEQFF.